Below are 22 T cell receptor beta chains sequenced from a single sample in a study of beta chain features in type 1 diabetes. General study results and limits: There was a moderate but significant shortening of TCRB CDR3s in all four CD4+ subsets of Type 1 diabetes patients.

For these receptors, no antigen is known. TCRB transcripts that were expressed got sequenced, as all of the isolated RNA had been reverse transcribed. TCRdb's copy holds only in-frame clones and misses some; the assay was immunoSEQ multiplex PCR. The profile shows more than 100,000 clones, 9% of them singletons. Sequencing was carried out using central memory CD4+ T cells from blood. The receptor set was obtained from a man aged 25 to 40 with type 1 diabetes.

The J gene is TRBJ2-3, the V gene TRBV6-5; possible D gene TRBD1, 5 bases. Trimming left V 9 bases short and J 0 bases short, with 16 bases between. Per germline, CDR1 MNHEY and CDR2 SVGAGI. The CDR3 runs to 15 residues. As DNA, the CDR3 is TGTGCCAGTTCGGCCCAGGGAAGGAGCACAGATACGCAGTATTTT. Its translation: CASSAQGRSTDTQYF.

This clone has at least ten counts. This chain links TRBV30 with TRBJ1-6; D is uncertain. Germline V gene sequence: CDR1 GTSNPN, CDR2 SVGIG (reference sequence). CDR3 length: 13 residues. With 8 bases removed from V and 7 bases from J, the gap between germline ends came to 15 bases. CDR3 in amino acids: CAQRPGPNSPLHF. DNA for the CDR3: TGTGCCCAGAGACCAGGTCCGAATTCACCCCTCCACTTT. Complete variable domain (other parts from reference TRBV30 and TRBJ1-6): SQTIHQWPATLVQPVGSPLSLECTVEGTSNPNLYWYRQAAGRGLQLLFYSVGIGQISSEVPQNLSASRPQDRQFILSSKKLLLSDSGFYLCAQRPGPNSPLHFGNGTRLTVT.

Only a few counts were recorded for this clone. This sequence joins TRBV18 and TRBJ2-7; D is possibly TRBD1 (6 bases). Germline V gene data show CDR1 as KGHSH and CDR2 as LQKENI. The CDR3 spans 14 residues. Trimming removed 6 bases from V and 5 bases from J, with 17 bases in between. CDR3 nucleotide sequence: TGTGCCAGCTCCAGGGACATCCTAGGGCACGAGCAGTACTTC. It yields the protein CASSRDILGHEQYF.

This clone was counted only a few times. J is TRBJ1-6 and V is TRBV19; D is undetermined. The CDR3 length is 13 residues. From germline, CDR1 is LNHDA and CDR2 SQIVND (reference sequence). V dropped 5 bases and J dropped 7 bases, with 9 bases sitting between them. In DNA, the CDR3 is TGTGCCAGTAGTTCGGCAGGAAATTCACCCCTCCACTTT. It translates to CASSSAGNSPLHF.

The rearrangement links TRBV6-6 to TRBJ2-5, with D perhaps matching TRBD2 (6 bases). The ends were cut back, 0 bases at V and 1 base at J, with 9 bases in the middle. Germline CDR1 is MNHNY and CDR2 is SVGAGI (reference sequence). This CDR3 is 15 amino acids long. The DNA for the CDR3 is TGTGCCAGCAGTTACTCGGGTAGCGGCCAAGAGACCCAGTACTTC. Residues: CASSYSGSGQETQYF.

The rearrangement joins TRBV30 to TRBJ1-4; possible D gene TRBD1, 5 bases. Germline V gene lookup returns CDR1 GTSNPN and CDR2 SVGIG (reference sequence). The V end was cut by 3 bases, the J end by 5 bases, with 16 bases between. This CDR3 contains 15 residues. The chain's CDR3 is CAWRPIGQGNEKLFF. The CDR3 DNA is TGTGCCTGGAGACCAATAGGACAAGGAAATGAAAAACTGTTTTTT.

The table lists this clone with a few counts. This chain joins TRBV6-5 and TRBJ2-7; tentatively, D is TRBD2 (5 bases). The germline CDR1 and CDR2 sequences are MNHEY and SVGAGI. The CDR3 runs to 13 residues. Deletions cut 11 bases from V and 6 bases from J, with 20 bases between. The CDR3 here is CASRGAVLSEQYF. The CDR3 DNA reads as TGTGCCTCCCGGGGTGCGGTTCTCTCCGAGCAGTACTTC.

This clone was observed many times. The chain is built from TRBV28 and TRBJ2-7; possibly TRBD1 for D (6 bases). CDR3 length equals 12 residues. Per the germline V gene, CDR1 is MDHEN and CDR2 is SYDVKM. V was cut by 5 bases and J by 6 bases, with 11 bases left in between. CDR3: CASSGDKFEQYF. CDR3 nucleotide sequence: TGTGCCAGCAGTGGGGACAAGTTCGAGCAGTACTTC. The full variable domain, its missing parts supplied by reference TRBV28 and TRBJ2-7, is DVKVTQSSRYLVKRTGEKVFLECVQDMDHENMFWYRQDPGLGLRLIYFSYDVKMKEKGDIPEGYSVSREKKERFSLILESASTNQTSMYLCASSGDKFEQYFGPGTRLTVT.

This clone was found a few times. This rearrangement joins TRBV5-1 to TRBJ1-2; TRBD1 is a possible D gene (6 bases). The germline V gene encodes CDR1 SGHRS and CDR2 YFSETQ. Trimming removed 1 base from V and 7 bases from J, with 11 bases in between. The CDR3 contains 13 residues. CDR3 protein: CASSLSQGGGYTF. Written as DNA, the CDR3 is TGCGCCAGCAGCTTGTCACAGGGTGGTGGCTACACCTTC.

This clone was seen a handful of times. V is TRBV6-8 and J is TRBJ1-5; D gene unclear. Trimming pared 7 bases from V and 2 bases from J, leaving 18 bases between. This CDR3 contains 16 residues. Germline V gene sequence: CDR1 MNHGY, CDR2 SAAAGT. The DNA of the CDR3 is TGTGCCAGCACCTCTAGTACACACTGTTGCAATCAGCCCCAGCATTTT. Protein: CASTSSTHCCNQPQHF.

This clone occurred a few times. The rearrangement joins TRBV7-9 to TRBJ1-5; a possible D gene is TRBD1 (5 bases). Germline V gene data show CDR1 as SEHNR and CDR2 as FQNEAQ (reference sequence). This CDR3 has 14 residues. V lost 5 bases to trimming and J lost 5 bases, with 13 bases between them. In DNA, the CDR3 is TGTGCCAGCAGCAAAGGGGAGGTTTATCAGCCCCAGCATTTT. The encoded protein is CASSKGEVYQPQHF. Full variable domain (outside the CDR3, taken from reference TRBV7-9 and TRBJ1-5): DTGVSQNPRHKITKRGQNVTFRCDPISEHNRLYWYRQTLGQGPEFLTYFQNEAQLEKSRLLSDRFSAERPKGSFSTLEIQRTEQGDSAMYLCASSKGEVYQPQHFGDGTRLSIL.

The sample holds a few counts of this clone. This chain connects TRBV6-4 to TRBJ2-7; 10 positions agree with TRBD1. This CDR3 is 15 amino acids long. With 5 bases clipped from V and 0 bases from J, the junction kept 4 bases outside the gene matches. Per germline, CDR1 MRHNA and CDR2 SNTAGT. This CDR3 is CASSKDRGPSYEQYF. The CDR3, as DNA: TGTGCCAGCAGTAAAGACAGGGGGCCCTCCTACGAGCAGTACTTC.

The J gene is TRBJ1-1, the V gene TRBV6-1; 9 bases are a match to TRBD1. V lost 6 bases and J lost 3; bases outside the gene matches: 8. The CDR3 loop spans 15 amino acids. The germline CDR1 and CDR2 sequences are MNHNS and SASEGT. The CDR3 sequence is CASRRQGVLDTEAFF. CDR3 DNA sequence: TGTGCCAGCAGACGACAGGGGGTCTTGGACACTGAAGCTTTCTTT.

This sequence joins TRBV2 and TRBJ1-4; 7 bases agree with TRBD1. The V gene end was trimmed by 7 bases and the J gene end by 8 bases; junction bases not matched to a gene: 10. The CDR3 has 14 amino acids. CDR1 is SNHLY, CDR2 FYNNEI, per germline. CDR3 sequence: CASTRDSGSEKLFF. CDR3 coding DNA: TGTGCCAGCACCCGGGACAGCGGTTCGGAAAAACTGTTTTTT.

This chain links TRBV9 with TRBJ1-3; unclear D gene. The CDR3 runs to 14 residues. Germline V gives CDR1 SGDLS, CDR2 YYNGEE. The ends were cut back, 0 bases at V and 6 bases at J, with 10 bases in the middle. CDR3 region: CASSVGNSLNTIYF. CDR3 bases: TGTGCCAGCAGCGTAGGGAACAGTCTAAACACCATATATTTT.

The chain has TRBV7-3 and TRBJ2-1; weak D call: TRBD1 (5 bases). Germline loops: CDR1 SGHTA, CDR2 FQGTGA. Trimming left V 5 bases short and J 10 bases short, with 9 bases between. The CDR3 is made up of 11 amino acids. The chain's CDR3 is CASSNNREQFF. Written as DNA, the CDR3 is TGTGCCAGCAGCAACAACAGGGAGCAGTTCTTC.

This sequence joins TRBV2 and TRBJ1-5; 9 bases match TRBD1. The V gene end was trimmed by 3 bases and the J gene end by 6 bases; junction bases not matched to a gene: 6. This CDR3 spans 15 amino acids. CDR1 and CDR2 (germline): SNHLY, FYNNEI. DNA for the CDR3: TGTGCCAGCAGTGAGAGAGGGACAGGGAGTCAGCCCCAGCATTTT. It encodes CASSERGTGSQPQHF.

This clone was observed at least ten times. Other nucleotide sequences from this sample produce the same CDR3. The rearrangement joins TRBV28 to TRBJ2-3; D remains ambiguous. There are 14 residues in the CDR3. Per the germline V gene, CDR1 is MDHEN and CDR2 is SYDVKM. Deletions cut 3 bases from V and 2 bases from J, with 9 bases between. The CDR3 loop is CASSLAGPTDTQYF. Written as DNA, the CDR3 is TGTGCCAGCAGTTTGGCAGGCCCCACAGATACGCAGTATTTT.

The CDR3 loop reads CASSLTGGEGQPQHF. As DNA, the CDR3 is TGTGCCAGCAGCCTGACAGGGGGCGAGGGTCAGCCCCAGCATTTT. The chain carries TRBV7-2 and TRBJ1-5, with TRBD1 identical over 10 bases. From germline, CDR1 is SGHTA and CDR2 FQGNSA. The CDR3 is made up of 15 amino acids. Trimming removed 5 bases from V and 6 bases from J; junction bases left unmatched: 7.

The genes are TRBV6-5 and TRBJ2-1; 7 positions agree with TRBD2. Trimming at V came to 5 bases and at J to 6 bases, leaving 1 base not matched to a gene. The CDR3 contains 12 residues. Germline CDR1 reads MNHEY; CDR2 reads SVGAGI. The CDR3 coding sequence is TGTGCCAGCAGTGTAGCGGGCAATGAGCAGTTCTTC. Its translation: CASSVAGNEQFF.

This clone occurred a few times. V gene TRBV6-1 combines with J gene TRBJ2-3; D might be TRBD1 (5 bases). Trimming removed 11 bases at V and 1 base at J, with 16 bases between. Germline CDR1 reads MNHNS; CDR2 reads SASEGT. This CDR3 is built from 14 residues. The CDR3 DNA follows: TGTGCCGCCAGACAAGGGGCTGGCACAGATACGCAGTATTTT. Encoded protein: CAARQGAGTDTQYF.

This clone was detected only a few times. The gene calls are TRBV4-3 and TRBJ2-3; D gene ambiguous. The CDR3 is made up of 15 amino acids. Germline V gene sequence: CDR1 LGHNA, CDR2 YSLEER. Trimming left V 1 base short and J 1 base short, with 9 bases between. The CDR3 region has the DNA TGCGCCAGCAGCCAAGCCCCCACGGGCACAGATACGCAGTATTTT. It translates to CASSQAPTGTDTQYF.